One T cell receptor (beta chain) is described in this entry. PCR involved 60 Vbeta and 13 Jbeta primers. Assay used: immunoSEQ multiplex PCR; TCRdb lists only in-frame clones, some missing. The sample lists about 190,000 clones; about 82% were seen once. The data belong to a study of cytomegalovirus exposure and HLA in healthy donors. CDR3 length equals 14 residues. Germline-derived CDR1 and CDR2 are LNHDA and SQIVND (reference sequence). The V and J ends lost 5 bases and 4 bases respectively, with 13 bases between them. This receptor was obtained from a male donor in good health and CMV-seronegative. V and J are TRBV19 and TRBJ2-3; a possible D gene is TRBD1 (5 bases). Sequencing was done on a sample of PBMCs. The chain's CDR3 is CASSEFRGADTQYF. The CDR3 DNA sequence: TGTGCCAGTAGTGAATTTAGGGGCGCAGATACGCAGTATTTT.